One TCR beta chain is described in this entry. No antigen is known for it. These data belong to a study of beta chain features in type 1 diabetes. General observations from the study: For TCRB rearrangement, an influence of HLA type remained unresolved here. In all four CD4+ subsets, TCRB CDR3 length was significantly, moderately reduced in type 1 diabetes. It was among patients, rather than healthy donors, that naive, central memory and Treg TCRB repertoires appeared more similar.

The authors sorted CD4+ naive, central memory, regulatory and stem cell-like memory cells via CD45RO/CCR7/CD25/CD127/CD95/CD27. Trimming pared 3 bases from V and 4 bases from J, leaving 18 bases between. CDR1 SGDLS and CDR2 YYNGEE come from the germline V gene. This CDR3 has 16 amino acids. TCRB transcripts that were expressed got sequenced, as all of the isolated RNA had been reverse transcribed. Roughly 3.6 million reads on average were seen across naive, central memory and regulatory T cell samples. The repertoire was sequenced with immunoSEQ multiplex PCR; TCRdb's copy has only in-frame clones and lacks some. The sample holds over 150,000 clones, roughly 8% seen once.

Sequenced material: central memory CD4+ T cells from blood. The chain joins TRBV9 to TRBJ2-3, with D maybe TRBD2 (5 bases). The origin of this receptor is a man aged 18 to 29 with type 1 diabetes. In DNA form, the CDR3 reads TGTGCCAGCAGCGCCGTAGCGTCCTCAGAGGCAGATACGCAGTATTTT. Translated: CASSAVASSEADTQYF.